The 14 T cell receptor beta chains listed next were all sequenced from one sample in a study of OX40 agonist ivuxolimab in advanced cancers. Sequencing used immunoSEQ multiplex PCR; TCRdb keeps in-frame clones, though not all of them. This sample has about 64,000 clones; nearly 90% occur once, and the top ten carry 1.3%. The specimen was CD4+ or CD8+ T cells sorted from blood, collected in a trial of the OX40 agonist ivuxolimab. These receptors originate from an adult with an advanced solid tumor such as melanoma, head and neck, liver or kidney cancer.

The chain recombines TRBV7-8 with TRBJ2-2, with TRBD2 matching over 9 bases. Trimming cost V 5 bases and J 3 bases; bases outside gene matches: 7. Germline V gene lookup returns CDR1 SGHVS and CDR2 FQNEAQ. This CDR3 comprises 16 residues. CDR3 sequence (DNA): TGTGCCAGCAGCCTTAGCGGGAGTGGGTACACCGGGGAGCTGTTTTTT. Residues: CASSLSGSGYTGELFF.

This clone was seen a handful of times. The chain couples TRBV5-4 to TRBJ1-5; D remains unclear. The CDR3 is made up of 13 amino acids. V gave up 0 bases and J gave up 3 bases, with 4 bases separating them. Germline CDR1 and CDR2: SGHNT and YYREEE (reference sequence). In DNA form, the CDR3 reads TGTGCCAGCAGCTTGGGGCCCAATCAGCCCCAGCATTTT. Its translation is CASSLGPNQPQHF.

The chain is built from TRBV6-5 and TRBJ2-3; D is perhaps TRBD1 (5 bases). The CDR3 sequence is 16 residues long. The germline gives CDR1 MNHEY, CDR2 SVGAGI. V was cut by 0 bases and J by 2 bases, with 12 bases left in between. The CDR3 sequence: CASSYSGLFNTDTQYF. The CDR3 region has the DNA TGTGCCAGCAGTTACTCGGGGCTATTTAACACAGATACGCAGTATTTT.

V usage is TRBV19 and J usage is TRBJ1-5; tentative D call: TRBD1 (6 bases). CDR3 length: 16 residues. The V gene's germline CDR1 is LNHDA and CDR2 SQIVND (reference sequence). The V and J ends lost 6 bases and 0 bases respectively, with 15 bases between them. CDR3 in amino acids: CASSSRQVFSNQPQHF. CDR3 nucleotides: TGTGCCAGTAGCTCCCGACAGGTTTTTAGCAATCAGCCCCAGCATTTT.

The chain recombines TRBV15 with TRBJ2-4; the match to TRBD2 covers 7 bases. After removal of 5 bases from V and 6 bases from J, the junction contained 10 bases not matched to a gene. Germline V gene lookup returns CDR1 LNHNV and CDR2 YYDKDF (reference sequence). CDR3 length: 15 amino acids. DNA of the CDR3: TGTGCCACCAGCTCCGGGGCGGGAGCGGGAAACATTCAGTACTTC. The encoded protein is CATSSGAGAGNIQYF.

The chain links TRBV7-2 to TRBJ1-1; weak D call: TRBD1 (6 bases). Trimming removed 5 bases from V and 1 base from J, with 8 bases in between. The CDR3 is 13 residues long. Germline lookup yields CDR1 SGHTA and CDR2 FQGNSA. The CDR3: CASSQGGNTEAFF. The CDR3, as DNA: TGTGCCAGCAGCCAAGGGGGGAACACTGAAGCTTTCTTT.

The V gene is TRBV11-2, the J gene TRBJ2-3, with a weak D call TRBD2 (6 bases). The V gene lost 4 bases and the J gene lost 8 bases, with 10 bases spanning the gap. The CDR3 has 12 amino acids. Germline CDR1 is SGHAT and CDR2 is FQNNGV. The CDR3 loop reads CASSSHGGTQYF. As DNA, the CDR3 is TGTGCCAGCAGCTCCCACGGGGGTACGCAGTATTTT.

V and J are TRBV12-5 and TRBJ1-1; D may be TRBD1 (5 bases). CDR3 length: 14 residues. Trimming took off 1 base at V and 1 base at J, with 7 bases between the two ends. Germline loops: CDR1 LGHNT, CDR2 FRNRAP. This CDR3 reads CASGLGRENTEAFF. The DNA for the CDR3 is TGTGCTAGTGGTTTGGGCAGGGAGAACACTGAAGCTTTCTTT.

The chain couples TRBV15 to TRBJ2-7; 15 nucleotides match TRBD2. The trim removed 0 bases at V and 4 bases at J, leaving 7 bases unmatched. Looked up from germline, CDR1 is LNHNV and CDR2 is YYDKDF (reference sequence). The CDR3 loop spans 18 amino acids. The DNA of the CDR3 is TGTGCCACCAGCAGAGATCGCGGGACTAGCGGGAGGAATTACGAGCAGTACTTC. Translation gives CATSRDRGTSGRNYEQYF.

Regarding this clone: One end of the junction does not line up with germline, which may come from a read error. This chain connects TRBV2 to TRBJ2-6; D unresolved. CDR3 length: 11 residues. CDR1 is SNHLY and CDR2 is FYNNEI in the germline V gene. CDR3 sequence reads: CAYSGANVLTF. The CDR3 nucleotides read TGCGCCTACTCTGGGGCCAACGTCCTGACTTTC. Together with reference TRBV2 and TRBJ2-6, the CDR3 gives the full variable domain: EPEVTQTPSHQVTQMGQEVILRCVPISNHLYFYWYRQILGQKVEFLVSFYNNEISEKSEIFDDQFSVERPDGSNFTLKIRSTKLEDSAMYFCAYSGANVLTFGAGSRLTVL.

This clone occurred once. The chain joins TRBV6-6 to TRBJ2-7; D not resolved. There are 13 residues in the CDR3. V lost 0 bases and J lost 0, with 3 bases in between. Germline V gene lookup returns CDR1 MNHNY and CDR2 SVGAGI (reference sequence). CDR3 in DNA: TGTGCCAGCAGTTACTCCAGCTCCTACGAGCAGTACTTC. Its protein product is CASSYSSSYEQYF.

J is TRBJ2-2 and V is TRBV11-3; D is ambiguous. Germline V gene data show CDR1 as SGHNT and CDR2 as YENEEA. The CDR3 is 14 amino acids. The V and J ends lost 5 bases and 2 bases respectively, with 9 bases between them. The CDR3 DNA reads as TGTGCCAGCAGCCCCCGAGGTAACACCGGGGAGCTGTTTTTT. Amino acid sequence: CASSPRGNTGELFF.

The chain combines TRBV7-2 with TRBJ1-6, with 8 positions matching TRBD1. This CDR3 region has 16 residues. Germline V gene sequence: CDR1 SGHTA, CDR2 FQGNSA. Germline trimming cut 5 bases from V and 9 bases from J; bases unmatched to any gene: 12. The CDR3 nucleotides read TGTGCCAGCAGCCAGCGGACAGGGACAAGCGTTTCACCCCTCCACTTT. Its translation: CASSQRTGTSVSPLHF.

The chain has TRBV28 and TRBJ2-7, with D uncertain. V was clipped by 8 bases and J by 0 bases, with 8 bases between them. Germline-derived CDR1 and CDR2 are MDHEN and SYDVKM. The CDR3 is made up of 12 amino acids. CDR3 region: CASSLSSYEQYF. The CDR3 bases are TGTGCCAGCTCCTTAAGCTCCTACGAGCAGTACTTC.